The 11 T cell receptor beta chains given below trace back to one sample, sequenced in a study of naive and memory T cell subsets. An oligonucleotide containing a UMI was ligated to the 3' end of TCR cDNA. Four PCR rounds used nested alpha and beta constant region primers plus the SP2 primer. TCRdb re-analysed the 5' RACE reads in MiXCR, keeping a single row per CDR3 protein. The sample consists of tens of thousands of distinct CDR3 sequences, approximately 8% of them appearing once. The receptors were gathered from a female donor in good health.

The gene calls are TRBV28 and TRBJ1-5, with D perhaps TRBD1 (6 bases). This CDR3 spans 16 amino acids. Germline CDR1 reads MDHEN; CDR2 reads SYDVKM. V lost 2 bases to trimming and J lost 5 bases, with 16 bases between them. The CDR3 loop reads CASSLPPGTRDQPQHF. CDR3 DNA sequence: TGTGCCAGCAGTTTACCCCCCGGGACACGAGATCAGCCCCAGCATTTT.

This clonotype was seen repeatedly, ten times or more. The chain recombines TRBV6-5 with TRBJ1-4; D is possibly TRBD1 (5 bases). CDR3 length: 13 amino acids. Germline V gene lookup returns CDR1 MNHEY and CDR2 SVGAGI. Trimming took 2 bases from V and 8 from J, leaving 9 bases between them. The CDR3 loop is CASSYRAGEKLFF. The CDR3 region has the DNA TGTGCCAGCAGTTACAGAGCAGGGGAAAAACTGTTTTTT.

This clonotype was seen repeatedly, ten times or more. The chain combines TRBV10-2 with TRBJ2-7; no clear D. CDR3 size: 11 residues. The germline V gene has CDR1 WSHSY and CDR2 SAAADI. The germline V and J ends were trimmed by 4 bases and 6 bases, with 7 bases remaining between them. The CDR3 nucleotides are TGCGCCAGCAGTGCCGGCCTCGAGCAGTACTTC. This codes for CASSAGLEQYF.

This clonotype appeared many times. The CDR3 loop reads CSAKTSGASDEQFF. The CDR3 nucleotides are TGCAGTGCCAAGACTAGCGGGGCCTCAGATGAGCAGTTCTTC. The gene calls are TRBV20-1 and TRBJ2-1, with 11 bases lining up with TRBD2. Germline-derived CDR1 and CDR2 are DFQATT and SNEGSKA (reference sequence). The CDR3 runs 14 residues. The V and J ends lost 6 bases and 8 bases, in that order; junction bases with no gene match: 9.

The CDR3 bases are TGCGCCAGCAGCTGGGCGGGGCTCACAGATACGCAGTATTTT. This codes for CASSWAGLTDTQYF. This chain links TRBV5-1 with TRBJ2-3; perhaps TRBD2 as D (6 bases). The CDR3 is 14 amino acids. Germline assignment: CDR1 SGHRS and CDR2 YFSETQ. V was trimmed by 3 bases and J by 2 bases, leaving 10 bases between them.

This clonotype has a count of ten or more. This sequence joins TRBV12-3 or TRBV12-4 and TRBJ1-4; 7 bases line up with TRBD1. The CDR3 contains 14 residues. The V gene end was trimmed by 5 bases and the J gene end by 5 bases; junction bases not matched to a gene: 5. In DNA form, the CDR3 reads TGTGCCAGCAGTCTGGGACAGTCAAATGAAAAACTGTTTTTT. It translates to CASSLGQSNEKLFF.

This clonotype was picked up many times. V gene TRBV2 combines with J gene TRBJ2-1, with TRBD2 as a possible D gene (6 bases). V lost 6 bases, J lost 7 bases, and 19 bases lay in between. The CDR3 contains 15 residues. From germline, CDR1 is SNHLY and CDR2 FYNNEI. The DNA of the CDR3 is TGTGCCAGCAGGGGAGGCCTAGCGTGGAATAATGAGCAGTTCTTC. Translated, it gives CASRGGLAWNNEQFF.

This clonotype occurred many times. The chain carries TRBV6-4 and TRBJ1-5; D remains unclear. From germline, CDR1 is MRHNA and CDR2 SNTAGT. V was clipped by 2 bases and J by 9 bases, with 11 bases between them. This CDR3 spans 13 amino acids. The CDR3 sequence: CASSDRPGLPQHF. The CDR3, as DNA: TGTGCCAGCAGTGACCGACCCGGCCTGCCCCAGCATTTT.

The rearrangement joins TRBV12-3 or TRBV12-4 to TRBJ2-1; D may correspond to TRBD1 or TRBD2 (6 bases each). This CDR3 spans 12 amino acids. The ends were cut back, 6 bases at V and 12 bases at J, with 15 bases in the middle. The CDR3 DNA reads TGTGCCAGCAGCCAGGGGACTCCCGTGCAGTTCTTC. This gives the protein CASSQGTPVQFF.

This clonotype was picked up many times. The J gene is TRBJ1-6, the V gene TRBV7-9, with D unresolved. V lost 5 bases, J lost 4 bases, and 12 bases lay in between. CDR1 is SEHNR, CDR2 FQNEAQ, per germline (reference sequence). This CDR3 has 15 amino acids. CDR3 nucleotides: TGTGCCAGCAGCCCCGTGGAACAATATAATTCACCCCTCCACTTT. This codes for CASSPVEQYNSPLHF.

As regards this clonotype: A much larger clone sits a single nucleotide away, making a read error possible. Likely a read error: the CDR3 ends without its conserved phenylalanine or tryptophan. This sequence joins TRBV29-1 and TRBJ2-5; maybe TRBD2 (6 bases). Germline CDR1 is SQVTM and CDR2 is ANQGSEA. Trimming took off 4 bases at V and 5 bases at J, with 11 bases between the two ends. The CDR3 length is 12 residues. DNA of the CDR3: TGCAGCGTTGCGACGGCGGGGGAGACCCAGTACCTC. Translating it yields CSVATAGETQYL.